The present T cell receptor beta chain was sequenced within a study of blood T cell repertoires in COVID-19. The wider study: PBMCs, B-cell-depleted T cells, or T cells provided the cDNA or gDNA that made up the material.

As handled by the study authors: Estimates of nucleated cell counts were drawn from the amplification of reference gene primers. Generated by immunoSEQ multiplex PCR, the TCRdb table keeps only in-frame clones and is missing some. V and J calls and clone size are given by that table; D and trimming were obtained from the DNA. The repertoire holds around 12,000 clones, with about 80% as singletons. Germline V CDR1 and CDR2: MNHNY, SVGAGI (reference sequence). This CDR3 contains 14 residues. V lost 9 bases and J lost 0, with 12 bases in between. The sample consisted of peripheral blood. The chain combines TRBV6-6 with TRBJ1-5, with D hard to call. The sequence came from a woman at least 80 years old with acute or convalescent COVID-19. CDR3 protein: CASGGANSNQPQHF. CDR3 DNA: TGTGCCAGTGGTGGTGCGAATAGCAATCAGCCCCAGCATTTT.